The rows below give T cell receptor beta chains drawn from one sample of a study of OX40 agonist ivuxolimab in advanced cancers. Profiling relied on immunoSEQ multiplex PCR, and the TCRdb table lists in-frame clones only, not all of them. This table has more than 80,000 clones, 90% appearing once. The sequencing here drew on CD4+ or CD8+ T cells sorted from blood, taken in a trial of the OX40 agonist ivuxolimab. The source is an adult with an advanced solid tumor such as melanoma, head and neck, liver or kidney cancer. Each CDR3 is given with its conserved first and last residue. A D gene is named only where the DNA matches it firmly. Not every row has a clone size; where given, it reads once, few, many or a size class.

TRBJ1-2	TRBV28	-	-	CASSGLWGYTF	TGTGCCAGCAGCGGACTTTGGGGCTACACCTTC
TRBJ1-1	TRBV6-4	-	-	CASRALGQGGTEAFF	TGTGCCAGCAGGGCCCTCGGGCAGGGAGGCACTGAAGCTTTCTTT
TRBJ2-2	TRBV5-6	-	-	CASSFLTGGGELFF	TGTGCCAGCAGCTTCCTGACAGGAGGCGGGGAGCTGTTTTTT
TRBJ1-1	TRBV19	-	TRBD1	CASSPTQGAVIEAFF	TGTGCCAGTAGTCCAACACAGGGGGCGGTGATTGAAGCTTTCTTT
TRBJ1-6	TRBV10-3	-	-	CAIWGDAGSPLHF	TGTGCCATCTGGGGAGATGCCGGTTCACCCCTCCACTTT
TRBJ2-7	TRBV30	-	TRBD1	CALDRGGYEQYF	TGTGCCTTGGACAGGGGGGGATACGAGCAGTACTTC
TRBJ2-2	TRBV10-1	-	TRBD1	CASSPGTASNTGELFF	TGCGCCAGCAGCCCCGGGACAGCCTCGAACACCGGGGAGCTGTTTTTT
TRBJ1-1	TRBV10-3	-	TRBD1	CAILGGPIGTEAFF	TGTGCCATCTTAGGGGGCCCTATTGGCACTGAAGCTTTCTTT
TRBJ2-7	TRBV18	-	-	CASSPSLGYSYEQYF	TGTGCCAGCTCTCCGTCTCTGGGATACTCCTACGAGCAGTACTTC
TRBJ2-3	TRBV9	-	TRBD2	CASSGGTSGTSDTQYF	TGTGCCAGCAGCGGCGGGACTAGCGGAACGAGTGATACGCAGTATTTT
TRBJ2-5	TRBV11-2	-	TRBD2	CASSLSGGARETQYF	TGTGCCAGCAGCTTGAGCGGGGGGGCCCGGGAGACCCAGTACTTC
TRBJ2-2	TRBV14	-	-	CASSHSGTANTGELFF	TGTGCCAGCAGCCATTCCGGGACGGCGAACACCGGGGAGCTGTTTTTT
TRBJ1-5	TRBV19	-	TRBD1	CASRLRQGAQPQHF	TGTGCCAGTAGGCTAAGACAGGGTGCTCAGCCCCAGCATTTT
TRBJ2-1	TRBV4-3	once	-	CASSRAHYNEQFF	TGCGCCAGCAGCCGGGCCCACTACAATGAGCAGTTCTTC
TRBJ2-7	TRBV11-2	once	-	CASSLGGRETEQYF	TGTGCCAGCAGCTTAGGGGGCAGGGAGACCGAGCAGTACTTC
TRBJ2-6	TRBV5-1	-	-	CASSLRVSGANVLTF	TGCGCCAGCAGCTTGAGGGTCTCTGGGGCCAACGTCCTGACTTTC
TRBJ2-1	TRBV7-9	-	-	CASSASGTVYNEQFF	TGTGCCAGCAGCGCATCCGGGACCGTTTACAATGAGCAGTTCTTC
TRBJ1-1	TRBV9	once	-	CASSPQMNTEAFF	TGTGCCAGCAGCCCGCAGATGAACACTGAAGCTTTCTTT
TRBJ1-1	TRBV7-2	-	-	CASSLFAQGRPEAFF	TGTGCCAGCAGCTTATTTGCTCAGGGGCGTCCTGAAGCTTTCTTT
TRBJ1-4	TRBV5-4	-	-	CASSLAGGLGGKLFF	TGTGCCAGCAGCTTGGCCGGGGGGTTGGGTGGAAAACTGTTTTTT
TRBJ1-1	TRBV19	-	-	CASSIDGNTEAFF	TGTGCCAGTAGTATCGACGGGAACACTGAAGCTTTCTTT
TRBJ1-3	TRBV30	-	-	CAWSVDSGNTIYF	TGTGCCTGGAGCGTAGACTCTGGAAACACCATATATTTT
TRBJ1-2	TRBV29-1	-	-	CSVEVQGLDGYTF	TGCAGCGTTGAAGTCCAGGGTCTCGATGGCTACACCTTC
TRBJ1-6	TRBV6-1	-	-	CASRPGQIYNSPLHF	TGTGCCAGCAGGCCCGGACAGATCTATAATTCACCCCTCCACTTT